This T cell receptor (beta chain) emerged from a study of blood T cell repertoires in COVID-19. Study information: COVID-19 samples, acute and convalescent, were from the United States, Italy and Spain. PBMCs, B-cell-depleted T cells, or T cells provided the cDNA or gDNA that made up the material.

In the source study's methods: Reference gene primers were amplified, and this amplification served to estimate nucleated cell counts. Measured with immunoSEQ multiplex PCR; TCRdb has only the in-frame clones, and not every one. V and J calls and clone size are as listed in that table; D and trimming were resolved from the DNA. Altogether under 350,000 clones are present, approximately 88% being singletons, with the ten largest covering roughly 2.3%. This TCR was recovered from a man aged 50-60 years with acute or convalescent COVID-19. The material sequenced was peripheral blood.

In nucleotides, the CDR3 is TGCGCCAGCAGTGAGAACGGGAGGGGCACTGAAGCTTTCTTT. This codes for CASSENGRGTEAFF. The chain combines TRBV10-2 with TRBJ1-1; maybe TRBD1 (5 bases). Germline lookup yields CDR1 WSHSY and CDR2 SAAADI. There are 14 residues in the CDR3. V was clipped by 2 bases and J by 4 bases, with 11 bases between them.